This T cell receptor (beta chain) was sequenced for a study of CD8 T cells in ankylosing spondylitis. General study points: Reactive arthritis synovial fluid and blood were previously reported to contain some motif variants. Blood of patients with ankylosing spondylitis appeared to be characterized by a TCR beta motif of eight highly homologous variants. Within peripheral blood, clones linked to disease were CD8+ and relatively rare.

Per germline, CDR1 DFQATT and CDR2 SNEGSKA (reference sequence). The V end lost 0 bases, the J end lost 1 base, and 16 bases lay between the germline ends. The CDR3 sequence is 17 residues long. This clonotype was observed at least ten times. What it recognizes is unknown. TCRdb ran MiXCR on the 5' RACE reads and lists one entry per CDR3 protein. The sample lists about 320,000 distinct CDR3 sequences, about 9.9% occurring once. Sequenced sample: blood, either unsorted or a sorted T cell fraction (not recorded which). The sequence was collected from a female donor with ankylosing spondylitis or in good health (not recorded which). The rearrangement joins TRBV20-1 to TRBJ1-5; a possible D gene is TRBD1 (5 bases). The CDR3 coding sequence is TGCAGTGCTAGAGAGGGACTGTCGGCGCGGAGCAATCAGCCCCAGCATTTT. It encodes CSAREGLSARSNQPQHF.